The T cell receptor (beta chain) described here comes from a study of T cells after yellow fever vaccination. Study-level points and caveats: Faster peaking, at day 5 versus 15, marked a secondary response that was weaker.

There are a few counts of this clonotype. Its target is unknown. UMIs and a universal primer site were added when TCR cDNA was made by 5'RACE template switching. TCRdb used MiXCR to reprocess the 5' RACE reads, holding one entry per CDR3 protein. The sample consists of about 360,000 distinct CDR3 sequences, roughly 6.2% of them appearing once. Germline-derived CDR1 and CDR2 are SQVTM and ANQGSEA. The CDR3 contains 14 residues. Trimming pared 7 bases from V and 2 bases from J, leaving 16 bases between. The sequence came from a man younger than 40 who received the YFV17D yellow fever vaccine. The J gene is TRBJ2-3, the V gene TRBV29-1; D remains unclear. The source was PBMCs, collected 5 days after the yellow fever booster vaccination. The CDR3 DNA sequence: TGCAGCGGAATTGAGCATGGCAACACAGATACGCAGTATTTT. Translation: CSGIEHGNTDTQYF.